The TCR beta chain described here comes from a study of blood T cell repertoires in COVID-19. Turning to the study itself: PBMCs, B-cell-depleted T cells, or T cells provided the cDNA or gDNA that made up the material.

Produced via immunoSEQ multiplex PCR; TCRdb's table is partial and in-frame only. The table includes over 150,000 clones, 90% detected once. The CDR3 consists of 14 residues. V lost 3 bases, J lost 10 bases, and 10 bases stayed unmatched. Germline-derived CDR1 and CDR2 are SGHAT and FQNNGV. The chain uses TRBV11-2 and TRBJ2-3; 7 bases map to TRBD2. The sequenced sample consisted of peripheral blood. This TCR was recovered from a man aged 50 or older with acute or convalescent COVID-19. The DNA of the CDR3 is TGTGCCAGCAGCTTCACCACGGGGAGGGAGGCGCAGTATTTT. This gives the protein CASSFTTGREAQYF.